One sample yielded the 8 T cell receptor beta chains listed below, sequenced in a study of neurological immune-mediated disorders. TCRdb reprocessed the 5' RACE reads with MiXCR, giving one entry per CDR3 protein. Seen here are about 23,000 distinct CDR3 sequences, about 13% observed once, and the top ten hold around 13%. Source material: PBMCs. Every receptor here comes from a woman aged 60-70 years with HTLV-1-associated myelopathy (HAM/TSP).

This clonotype was counted at least ten times. The V and J genes are TRBV3-1 and TRBJ2-7, with TRBD1 matching 10 bases. The CDR3 has 15 amino acids. Trimming cost V 2 bases and J 5 bases; bases outside gene matches: 6. Germline lookup yields CDR1 LGHDT and CDR2 YNNKEL (reference sequence). As DNA, the CDR3 is TGTGCCAGCAGCCAAATGACAGGGGGCTACCACGAGCAGTACTTC. This codes for CASSQMTGGYHEQYF.

This clonotype was seen ten or more times. DNA of the CDR3: TGCAGTGCTAGATCGCCGGCGGGGTACTCCGGGGAGCTGTTTTTT. As protein: CSARSPAGYSGELFF. V usage is TRBV20-1 and J usage is TRBJ2-2; D is possibly TRBD2 (6 bases). The V gene lost 2 bases and the J gene lost 6 bases, with 16 bases spanning the gap. Germline-derived CDR1 and CDR2 are DFQATT and SNEGSKA (reference sequence). This CDR3 has 15 amino acids.

This clonotype came up many times. CDR3 sequence: CASSLAGGELFF. The CDR3 bases are TGTGCCAGCAGTCTGGCTGGCGGGGAGCTGTTTTTT. This chain links TRBV27 with TRBJ2-2; D ambiguous. Trimming pared 5 bases from V and 7 bases from J, leaving 8 bases between. The germline V gene encodes CDR1 MNHEY and CDR2 SMNVEV (reference sequence). The CDR3 extends over 12 amino acids.

This clonotype was counted many times. J is TRBJ1-2 and V is TRBV20-1, with 10 nucleotides matching TRBD1. This CDR3 contains 11 residues. Trimming took 7 bases from V and 7 from J; bases not matched to a gene: 3. The germline V gene encodes CDR1 DFQATT and CDR2 SNEGSKA (reference sequence). This CDR3 is CSGRTGGGYTF. In nucleotides, the CDR3 is TGCAGTGGCAGGACAGGGGGTGGCTACACCTTC.

The V gene is TRBV19, the J gene TRBJ1-5; D remains unclear. V was trimmed by 10 bases and J by 0 bases, leaving 16 bases between them. Germline V gene data show CDR1 as LNHDA and CDR2 as SQIVND (reference sequence). This CDR3 region has 15 residues. The CDR3 region has the DNA TGTGCCATCAGTGTCGGCAGAAATAGCAATCAGCCCCAGCATTTT. It encodes CAISVGRNSNQPQHF. Drawing the rest from reference TRBV19 and TRBJ1-5, the complete variable domain is DGGITQSPKYLFRKEGQNVTLSCEQNLNHDAMYWYRQDPGQGLRLIYYSQIVNDFQKGDIAEGYSVSREKKESFPLTVTSAQKNPTAFYLCAISVGRNSNQPQHFGDGTRLSIL.

The sample holds many counts of this clonotype. This chain connects TRBV18 to TRBJ2-3; D assignment may be TRBD1 or TRBD2 (5 bases each). V gave up 4 bases and J gave up 5 bases, with 7 bases separating them. Per germline, CDR1 KGHSH and CDR2 LQKENI. The CDR3 covers 12 residues. CDR3 DNA: TGTGCCAGCTCACGGGGGTTAGATACGCAGTATTTT. As protein: CASSRGLDTQYF.

This clonotype was seen many times. V and J are TRBV11-2 and TRBJ2-3; unclear D gene. The CDR3 is 14 amino acids. Trimming left V 0 bases short and J 2 bases short, with 6 bases between. Germline values: CDR1 SGHAT, CDR2 FQNNGV. The CDR3 DNA reads as TGTGCCAGCAGCTTAGATCTGATCACAGATACGCAGTATTTT. Translating gives CASSLDLITDTQYF. Combining the CDR3 with reference TRBV11-2 and TRBJ2-3 gives the whole variable domain EAGVAQSPRYKIIEKRQSVAFWCNPISGHATLYWYQQILGQGPKLLIQFQNNGVVDDSQLPKDRFSAERLKGVDSTLKIQPAKLEDSAVYLCASSLDLITDTQYFGPGTRLTVL.

There are many counts of this clonotype. The chain is built from TRBV5-1 and TRBJ1-4; D uncertain. This CDR3 contains 15 residues. CDR1 and CDR2 (germline): SGHRS, YFSETQ. V gave up 3 bases and J gave up 6 bases, with 15 bases separating them. The CDR3 here is CASSSDGSKDEKLFF. The CDR3 nucleotides are TGCGCCAGCAGCTCTGATGGGTCAAAGGATGAAAAACTGTTTTTT.